This TCR beta chain was found in a study of T-cell reconstitution after alpha-beta-depleted transplantation in children. This CDR3 comprises 15 residues. Trimming pared 2 bases from V and 3 bases from J, leaving 13 bases between. Looked up from germline, CDR1 is SGHTA and CDR2 is FQGTGA. Preparing the TCRbeta library involved the use of unique molecular identifiers. TCRdb re-called the PCR reads with MiXCR, one entry per CDR3 protein. Of about 610,000 distinct CDR3 sequences in the sample, about 10% are singletons; the top ten hold less than 5%. In this sample, this clonotype turned up a few times. The source was PBMCs from the stem cell graft donor, collected from the stem cell graft. V gene TRBV7-3 combines with J gene TRBJ1-2, with D perhaps TRBD1 (6 bases). The TCR was taken from a human donor who donated a stem cell graft to a child with acute myeloid leukemia. The CDR3 protein is CASSLPLDSYYGYTF. CDR3 coding DNA: TGTGCCAGCAGCTTACCCCTGGACAGCTACTATGGCTACACCTTC.